This T cell receptor beta chain was identified in a study of CD8 T cells in ankylosing spondylitis (dated by TCRdb to 2017 to 2019). About the investigation overall: The study profiled T cell receptor beta repertoires in healthy donors and ankylosing spondylitis patients to find disease-linked TCR variants. In total, the full study cohort was made up of 100 to 140 healthy donors and 20 to 25 ankylosing spondylitis patients. Peripheral blood was sampled, and synovial fluid was additionally collected from ankylosing spondylitis patients. The paper's findings and limits, for the study overall: Significant enrichment of the disease-linked clones was reported in matched synovial fluid samples from ankylosing spondylitis patients. A TCR beta motif made up of 7 to 9 highly homologous amino acid variants appeared to be characteristic of blood from ankylosing spondylitis patients. The disease-linked clones showed a CD8+ phenotype and occurred at relatively low frequencies in peripheral blood. Some motif variants had previously been reported in the synovial fluid and blood of reactive arthritis patients, which suggests shared mechanisms of disease initiation.

CDR1 and CDR2 are drawn from the germline V gene: MGHRA, YSYEKL. The V end loses 2 bases and the J end loses 0 bases, and a stretch of 15 bases separates them. There are 17 amino acids in the CDR3, from cysteine to phenylalanine inclusive. This entry keeps only the CDR3 DNA: 51 bases, framed from base 1. As regards this clonotype: It has no known antigen specificity. Per-base quality was not reported, and no clone a single base away is much larger than it.

These reads were obtained on an Illumina HiSeq 2500. Quantitative 5'-RACE with molecular barcodes was the method used to prepare the TCR beta libraries. As for the authors' bioinformatics: To identify disease-linked TCR variants, a new computational method was used, one built on a probabilistic model of VDJ rearrangement. The raw public reads went through TCRdb reprocessing: fastp at Q25, MiXCR clone calling, in-frame beta chains kept. Rows merge per CDR3 protein into single entries with the most common DNA and genes. It is TCRdb's table, rather than the study itself, that gives the V and J calls and clone size. This sample holds just under 550,000 distinct CDR3 sequences; about 13% were observed only once. The ten largest clones add up to around 7% of the sample.

Rearrangement joined TRBV4-1 to TRBJ2-3, and TRBD1 may be the D gene, going by 5 matching bases. Material: blood, either unsorted or a sorted T cell fraction (not recorded which). The source is a male donor with ankylosing spondylitis. In nucleotides, the sequence is TGCGCCAGCAGCCAACTTCAGGGAACTCTTAGCACAGATACGCAGTATTTT. It translates as CASSQLQGTLSTDTQYF.